The clone carrying this T cell receptor beta chain occurred many times. No antigen is known for it. Peripheral blood was collected from the related graft donor on the marrow donation day. This record comes from a study of T cells after posttransplantation cyclophosphamide. General study results and limits: Later post-transplant blood repertoires were often dominated by donor CD8+ memory clones. After PTCy, TRB diversity resembled that of CNI/methotrexate controls. Tissue-infiltrating T cells from skin or gut overlapped little with blood T cells.

TCRdb's table, derived via immunoSEQ multiplex PCR, lists solely in-frame clones and lacks some. Recorded here are 35,000 to 45,000 clones, none singletons. The CDR3 is made up of 16 amino acids. V lost 1 base to trimming and J lost 6 bases, with 16 bases between them. CDR1 is SEHNR and CDR2 is FQNEAQ in the germline V gene (reference sequence). Sequenced material: PBMCs. The genes are TRBV7-9 and TRBJ1-5, with a possible D match to TRBD1 (5 bases). This TCR was sampled from a man in his forties in good health, CMV-negative, and a related stem cell transplant donor. The CDR3 coding sequence is TGTGCCAGCAGCTTAGGGCAGGGAGGCGACTCTCAGCCCCAGCATTTT. This gives the protein CASSLGQGGDSQPQHF.